This T cell receptor beta chain was recovered during a study of T cell clones after liver transplantation. Overall study: Post-transplant blood was tracked for graft-donor-reactive T cell clones identified in a pre-transplant mixed lymphocyte reaction.

Clones were read by immunoSEQ multiplex PCR, and TCRdb kept only the in-frame ones, dropping some. Of tens of thousands of clones in the sample, approximately 92% were seen once. Germline V gives CDR1 SGHRS, CDR2 YFSETQ. Deletions cut 1 base from V and 4 bases from J, with 12 bases between. The CDR3 is 14 amino acids. The chain carries TRBV5-1 and TRBJ2-7; the D gene is possibly TRBD1 (6 bases). The material was CD4+ T cells from blood, obtained nearly 26 months after liver transplant. The clonotype originates from a human patient who received a liver transplant. A subset of T cells may come from the graft donor. CDR3 in DNA: TGCGCCAGCAGCTTGTTACAGGGAACTTACGAGCAGTACTTC. The encoded protein is CASSLLQGTYEQYF.